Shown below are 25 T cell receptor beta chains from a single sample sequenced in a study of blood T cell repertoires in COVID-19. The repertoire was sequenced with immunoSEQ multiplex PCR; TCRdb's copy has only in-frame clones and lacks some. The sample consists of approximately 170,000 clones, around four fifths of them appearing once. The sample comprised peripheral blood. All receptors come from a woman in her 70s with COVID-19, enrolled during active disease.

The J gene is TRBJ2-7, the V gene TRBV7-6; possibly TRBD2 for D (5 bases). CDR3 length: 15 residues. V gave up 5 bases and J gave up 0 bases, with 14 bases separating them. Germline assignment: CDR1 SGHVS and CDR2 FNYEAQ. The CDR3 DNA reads TGTGCCAGCAGCCAATCGGGATCTAGCTCCTACGAGCAGTACTTC. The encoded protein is CASSQSGSSSYEQYF.

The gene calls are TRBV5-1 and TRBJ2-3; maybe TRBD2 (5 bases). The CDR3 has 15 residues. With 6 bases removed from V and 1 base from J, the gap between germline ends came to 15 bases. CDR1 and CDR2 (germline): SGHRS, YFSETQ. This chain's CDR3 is CASTRTEEGTDTQYF. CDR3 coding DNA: TGCGCCAGCACCCGGACGGAGGAGGGCACAGATACGCAGTATTTT. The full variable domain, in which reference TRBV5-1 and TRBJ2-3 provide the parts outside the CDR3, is KAGVTQTPRYLIKTRGQQVTLSCSPISGHRSVSWYQQTPGQGLQFLFEYFSETQRNKGNFPGRFSGRQFSNSRSEMNVSTLELGDSALYLCASTRTEEGTDTQYFGPGTRLTVL.

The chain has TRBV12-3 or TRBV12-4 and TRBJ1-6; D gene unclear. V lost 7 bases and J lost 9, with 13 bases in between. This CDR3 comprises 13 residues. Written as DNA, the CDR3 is TGTGCCAGCACCCCTCCGAGCGGTTCACCCCTCCACTTT. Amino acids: CASTPPSGSPLHF.

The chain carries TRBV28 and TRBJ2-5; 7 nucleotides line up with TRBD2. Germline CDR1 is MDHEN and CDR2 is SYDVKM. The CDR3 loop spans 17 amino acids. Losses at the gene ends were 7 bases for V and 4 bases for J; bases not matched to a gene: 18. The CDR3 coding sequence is TGTGCCAGCACCCAATTAGGGAGCGGGATAGGAGGAGAGACCCAGTACTTC. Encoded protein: CASTQLGSGIGGETQYF.

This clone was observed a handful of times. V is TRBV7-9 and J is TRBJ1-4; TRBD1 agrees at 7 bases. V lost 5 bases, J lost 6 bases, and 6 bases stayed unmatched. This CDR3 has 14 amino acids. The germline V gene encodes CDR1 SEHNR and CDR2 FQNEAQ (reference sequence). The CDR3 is CASSTTGVDEKLFF. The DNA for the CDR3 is TGTGCCAGCAGCACTACAGGGGTCGATGAAAAACTGTTTTTT.

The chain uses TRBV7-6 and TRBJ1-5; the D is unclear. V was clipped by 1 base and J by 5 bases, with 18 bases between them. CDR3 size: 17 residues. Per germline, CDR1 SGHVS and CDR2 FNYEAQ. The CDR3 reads CASSLGLYSEGHQPQHF. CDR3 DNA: TGTGCCAGCAGCTTAGGCCTCTATTCCGAGGGCCATCAGCCCCAGCATTTT.

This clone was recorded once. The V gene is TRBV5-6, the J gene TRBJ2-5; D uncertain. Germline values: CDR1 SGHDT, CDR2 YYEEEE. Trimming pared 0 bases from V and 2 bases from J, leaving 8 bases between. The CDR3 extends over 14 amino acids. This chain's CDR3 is CASSLATTQETQYF. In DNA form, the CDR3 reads TGTGCCAGCAGCTTGGCGACAACTCAAGAGACCCAGTACTTC.

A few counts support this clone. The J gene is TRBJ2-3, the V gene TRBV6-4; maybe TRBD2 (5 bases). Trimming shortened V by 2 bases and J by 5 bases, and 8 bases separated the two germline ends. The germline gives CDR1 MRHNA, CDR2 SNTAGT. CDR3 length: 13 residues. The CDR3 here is CASSDGGGDTQYF. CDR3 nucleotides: TGTGCCAGCAGTGACGGAGGAGGAGATACGCAGTATTTT.

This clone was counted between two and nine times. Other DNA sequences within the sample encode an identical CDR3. CDR3 DNA: TGTGCCACCAGTGTCGGGAGCACAGATACGCAGTATTTT. Amino acids: CATSVGSTDTQYF. This chain links TRBV24-1 with TRBJ2-3; the D is unclear. Germline V gene lookup returns CDR1 KGHDR and CDR2 SFDVKD. V dropped 5 bases and J dropped 0 bases, with 5 bases sitting between them. This CDR3 comprises 13 residues.

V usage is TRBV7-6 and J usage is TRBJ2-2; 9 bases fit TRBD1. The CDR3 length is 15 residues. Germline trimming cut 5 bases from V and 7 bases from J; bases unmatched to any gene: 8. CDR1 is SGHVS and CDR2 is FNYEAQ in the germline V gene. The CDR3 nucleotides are TGTGCCAGCAGCCGTACGGGACAGGGAATCGGGGAGCTGTTTTTT. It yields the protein CASSRTGQGIGELFF.

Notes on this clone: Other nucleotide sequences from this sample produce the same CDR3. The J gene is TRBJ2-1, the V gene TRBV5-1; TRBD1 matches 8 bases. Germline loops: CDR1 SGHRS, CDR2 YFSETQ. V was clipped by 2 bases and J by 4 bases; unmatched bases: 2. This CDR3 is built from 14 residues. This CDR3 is CASSLTGGYNEQFF. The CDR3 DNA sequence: TGCGCCAGCAGCTTAACAGGGGGATACAATGAGCAGTTCTTC.

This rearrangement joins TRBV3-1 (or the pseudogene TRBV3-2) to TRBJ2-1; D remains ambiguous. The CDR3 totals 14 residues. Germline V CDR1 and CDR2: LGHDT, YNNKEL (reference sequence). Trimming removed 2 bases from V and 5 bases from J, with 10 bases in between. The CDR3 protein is CASSQQLGHNEQFF. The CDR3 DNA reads TGTGCCAGCAGCCAACAATTGGGCCACAATGAGCAGTTCTTC.

DNA of the CDR3: TGTGCCATCAGTGAGTCGGGACCCGGGGGAGGTGGCTACACCTTC. Protein: CAISESGPGGGGYTF. V and J are TRBV10-3 and TRBJ1-2; D is possibly TRBD1 (5 bases). The V end was cut by 0 bases, the J end by 7 bases, with 15 bases between. Germline CDR1 ENHRY, CDR2 SYGVKD. The CDR3 is 15 residues long.

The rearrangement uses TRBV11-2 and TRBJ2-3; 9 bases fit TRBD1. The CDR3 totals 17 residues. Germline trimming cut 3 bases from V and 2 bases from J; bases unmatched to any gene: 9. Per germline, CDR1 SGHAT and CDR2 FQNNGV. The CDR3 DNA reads TGTGCCAGCAGCTTTAGGTGGGACAGGGTAGCCACAGATACGCAGTATTTT. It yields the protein CASSFRWDRVATDTQYF. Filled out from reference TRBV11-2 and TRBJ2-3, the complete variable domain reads EAGVAQSPRYKIIEKRQSVAFWCNPISGHATLYWYQQILGQGPKLLIQFQNNGVVDDSQLPKDRFSAERLKGVDSTLKIQPAKLEDSAVYLCASSFRWDRVATDTQYFGPGTRLTVL.

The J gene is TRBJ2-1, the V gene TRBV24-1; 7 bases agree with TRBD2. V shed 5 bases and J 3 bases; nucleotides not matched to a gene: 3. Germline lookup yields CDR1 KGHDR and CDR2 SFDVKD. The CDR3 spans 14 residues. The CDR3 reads CATSAAGIYNEQFF. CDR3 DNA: TGTGCCACCAGTGCAGCGGGGATCTACAATGAGCAGTTCTTC.

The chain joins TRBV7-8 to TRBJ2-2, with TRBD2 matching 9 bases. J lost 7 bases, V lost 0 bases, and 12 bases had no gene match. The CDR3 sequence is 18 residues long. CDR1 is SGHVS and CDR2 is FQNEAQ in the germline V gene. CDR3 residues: CASSLASGGRAVGGELFF. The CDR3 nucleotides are TGTGCCAGCAGCTTAGCTTCCGGCGGGAGGGCCGTCGGCGGGGAGCTGTTTTTT.

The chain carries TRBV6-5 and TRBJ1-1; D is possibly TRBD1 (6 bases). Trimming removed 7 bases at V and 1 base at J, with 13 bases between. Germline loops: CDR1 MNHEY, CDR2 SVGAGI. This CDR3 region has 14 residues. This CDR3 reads CASIQGGANTEAFF. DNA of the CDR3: TGTGCCAGCATTCAAGGGGGGGCGAACACTGAAGCTTTCTTT.

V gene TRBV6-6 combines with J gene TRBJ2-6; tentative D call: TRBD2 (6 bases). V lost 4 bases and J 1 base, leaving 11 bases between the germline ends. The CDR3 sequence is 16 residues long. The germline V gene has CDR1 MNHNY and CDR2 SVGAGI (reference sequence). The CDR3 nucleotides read TGTGCCAGCAGTTCCCGGGGGACTTCTGGGGCCAACGTCCTGACTTTC. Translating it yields CASSSRGTSGANVLTF.

CDR3 nucleotide sequence: TGCGCCAGCAGCTTTGGACAGTACTCTAGCACAGATACGCAGTATTTT. As protein: CASSFGQYSSTDTQYF. This chain connects TRBV5-1 to TRBJ2-3; possible D gene TRBD1, 6 bases. Trimming removed 2 bases from V and 0 bases from J, with 13 bases in between. Germline V gene lookup returns CDR1 SGHRS and CDR2 YFSETQ. The CDR3 is 16 residues long. The complete variable domain, with remaining parts taken from reference TRBV5-1 and TRBJ2-3, reads KAGVTQTPRYLIKTRGQQVTLSCSPISGHRSVSWYQQTPGQGLQFLFEYFSETQRNKGNFPGRFSGRQFSNSRSEMNVSTLELGDSALYLCASSFGQYSSTDTQYFGPGTRLTVL.

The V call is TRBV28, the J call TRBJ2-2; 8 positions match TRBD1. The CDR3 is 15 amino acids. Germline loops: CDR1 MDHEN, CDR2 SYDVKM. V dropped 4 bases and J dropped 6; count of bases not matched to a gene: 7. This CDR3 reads CASSSTGGVAGELFF. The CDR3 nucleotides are TGTGCCAGCAGTTCCACAGGGGGTGTAGCCGGGGAGCTGTTTTTT. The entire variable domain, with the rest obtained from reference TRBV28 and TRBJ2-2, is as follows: DVKVTQSSRYLVKRTGEKVFLECVQDMDHENMFWYRQDPGLGLRLIYFSYDVKMKEKGDIPEGYSVSREKKERFSLILESASTNQTSMYLCASSSTGGVAGELFFGEGSRLTVL.

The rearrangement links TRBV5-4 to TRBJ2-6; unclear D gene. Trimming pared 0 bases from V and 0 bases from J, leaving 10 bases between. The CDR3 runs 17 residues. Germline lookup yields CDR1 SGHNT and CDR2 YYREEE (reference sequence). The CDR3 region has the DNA TGTGCCAGCAGCTTGGCCGGGTCATCCTCTGGGGCCAACGTCCTGACTTTC. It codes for CASSLAGSSSGANVLTF.

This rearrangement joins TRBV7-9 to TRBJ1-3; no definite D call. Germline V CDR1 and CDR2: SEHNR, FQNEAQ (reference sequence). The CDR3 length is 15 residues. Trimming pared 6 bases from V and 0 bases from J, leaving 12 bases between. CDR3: CASRAEGISGNTIYF. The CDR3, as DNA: TGTGCCAGCAGGGCTGAGGGAATCTCTGGAAACACCATATATTTT.

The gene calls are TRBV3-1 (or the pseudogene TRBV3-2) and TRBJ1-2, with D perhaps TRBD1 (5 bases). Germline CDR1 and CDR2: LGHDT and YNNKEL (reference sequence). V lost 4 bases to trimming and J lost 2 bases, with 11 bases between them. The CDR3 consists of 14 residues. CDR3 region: CASSRSQGNYGYTF. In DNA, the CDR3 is TGTGCCAGCAGCCGATCTCAGGGAAACTATGGCTACACCTTC.

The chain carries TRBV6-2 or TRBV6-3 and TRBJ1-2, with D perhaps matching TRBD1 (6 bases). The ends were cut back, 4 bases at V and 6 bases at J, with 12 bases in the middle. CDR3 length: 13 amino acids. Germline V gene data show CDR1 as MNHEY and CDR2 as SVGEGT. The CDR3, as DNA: TGTGCCAGCAGTTCTATCAACAGGGATGGCTACACCTTC. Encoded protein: CASSSINRDGYTF.

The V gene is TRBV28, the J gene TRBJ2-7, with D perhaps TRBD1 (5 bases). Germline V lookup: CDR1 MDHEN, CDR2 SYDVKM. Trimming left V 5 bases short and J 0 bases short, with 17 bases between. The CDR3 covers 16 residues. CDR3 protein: CASSIAGAGFSYEQYF. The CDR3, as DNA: TGTGCCAGCAGTATTGCTGGGGCAGGGTTCTCCTACGAGCAGTACTTC. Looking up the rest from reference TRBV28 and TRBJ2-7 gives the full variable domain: DVKVTQSSRYLVKRTGEKVFLECVQDMDHENMFWYRQDPGLGLRLIYFSYDVKMKEKGDIPEGYSVSREKKERFSLILESASTNQTSMYLCASSIAGAGFSYEQYFGPGTRLTVT.